This TCR beta chain stems from a study of T cell changes during pregnancy in multiple sclerosis. This CDR3 spans 15 amino acids. Germline V gene lookup returns CDR1 SNHLY and CDR2 FYNNEI. Trimming at V came to 6 bases and at J to 4 bases, leaving 3 bases not matched to a gene. Profiling relied on immunoSEQ multiplex PCR, and the TCRdb table lists in-frame clones only, not all of them. The sample records approximately 84,000 clones, around 94% being singletons. The rearrangement links TRBV2 to TRBJ2-1, with 13 bases that match TRBD2. The sequence came from a female donor in good health, enrolled as a control in a pregnancy study. The sample here was peripheral blood, taken in the second trimester of pregnancy. The CDR3 DNA follows: TGTGCCAGCAGGGGGACTAGCGGGACTTACAATGAGCAGTTCTTC. Translating gives CASRGTSGTYNEQFF.